This entry lists 3 T cell receptor beta chains sequenced from one sample in a study of T cells in localized non-small cell lung cancer. Some clones are missing from TCRdb's copy, which holds only in-frame ones; the method was immunoSEQ multiplex PCR. The table includes 3,000 to 4,500 clones, about 25% detected once. Sequences were derived from lung tumor tissue, sampled before any cancer treatment. Every receptor here comes from a woman between 40 and 69 years old with stage I lung adenocarcinoma.

This clone was counted between two and nine times. This chain joins TRBV7-1 and TRBJ1-1; D gene uncertain. TRBV7-1 carries the ORF label, with uncertain function. V was clipped by 4 bases and J by 4 bases, with 10 bases between them. This CDR3 region has 13 residues. Written as DNA, the CDR3 is TGTGCCAGCAGCTTAACGAAGTCCACTGAAGCTTTCTTT. Translating gives CASSLTKSTEAFF.

This clone was counted only a few times. This chain connects TRBV11-3 to TRBJ2-7; TRBD2 matches 8 bases. This CDR3 has 15 residues. Germline V gene lookup returns CDR1 SGHNT and CDR2 YENEEA. The J segment lost 2 bases and the V segment lost 5 bases, leaving 8 bases of the junction unmatched. DNA of the CDR3: TGTGCCAGCAGCCAAACTAGCGGCTCTACCTACGAGCAGTACTTC. Its translation: CASSQTSGSTYEQYF.

The rearrangement joins TRBV19 to TRBJ2-7; D is uncertain. Germline V gives CDR1 LNHDA, CDR2 SQIVND (reference sequence). Trimming removed 4 bases at V and 0 bases at J, with 19 bases between. This CDR3 spans 17 amino acids. The chain's CDR3 is CASSSVWNSAFSYEQYF. The CDR3 DNA follows: TGTGCCAGTAGTAGCGTCTGGAACAGCGCCTTCTCCTACGAGCAGTACTTC.